This TCR beta chain originates from a study of vaccination effects on CD4 cells after COVID-19. CD4+ T cell isolation took place after approximately 11 days of culture. A word on this clone: Its specificity is not known.

Clones were sequenced by immunoSEQ multiplex PCR, and TCRdb holds only the in-frame ones, with some missing. The sample records approximately 30,000 clones, 60% to 80% being singletons. Germline trimming cut 4 bases from V and 8 bases from J; bases unmatched to any gene: 14. The CDR3 is made up of 16 amino acids. In germline, CDR1 is SGHTA, CDR2 FQGNSA. This TCR derives from a human donor who received a COVID-19 vaccine. The V and J genes are TRBV7-2 and TRBJ2-1; 7 bases map to TRBD2. The material sequenced was CD4+ T cells from PBMCs cultured without peptide, taken before COVID-19 vaccination. CDR3: CASSWGSGTGVHEQFF. The CDR3 region has the DNA TGTGCCAGCAGCTGGGGAAGCGGGACTGGGGTGCATGAGCAGTTCTTC.